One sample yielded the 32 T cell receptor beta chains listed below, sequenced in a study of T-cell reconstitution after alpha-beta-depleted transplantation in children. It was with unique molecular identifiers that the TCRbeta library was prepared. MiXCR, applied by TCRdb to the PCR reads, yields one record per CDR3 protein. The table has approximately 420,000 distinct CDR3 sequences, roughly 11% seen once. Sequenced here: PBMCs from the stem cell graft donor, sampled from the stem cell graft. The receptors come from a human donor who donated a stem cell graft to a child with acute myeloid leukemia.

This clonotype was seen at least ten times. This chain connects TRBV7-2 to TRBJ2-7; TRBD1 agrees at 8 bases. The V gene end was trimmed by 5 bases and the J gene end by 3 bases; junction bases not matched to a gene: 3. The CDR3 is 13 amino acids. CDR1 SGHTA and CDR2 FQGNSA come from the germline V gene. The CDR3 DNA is TGTGCCAGCAGCGTCGGGACAGGCTACGAGCAGTACGTC. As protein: CASSVGTGYEQYV.

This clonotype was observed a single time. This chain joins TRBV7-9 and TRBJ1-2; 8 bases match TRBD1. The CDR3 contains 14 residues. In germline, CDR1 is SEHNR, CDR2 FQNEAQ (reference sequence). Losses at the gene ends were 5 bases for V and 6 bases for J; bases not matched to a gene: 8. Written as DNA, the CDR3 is TGTGCCAGCAGCCAGGGGACAGGACCGGATGGCTACACCTTC. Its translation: CASSQGTGPDGYTF.

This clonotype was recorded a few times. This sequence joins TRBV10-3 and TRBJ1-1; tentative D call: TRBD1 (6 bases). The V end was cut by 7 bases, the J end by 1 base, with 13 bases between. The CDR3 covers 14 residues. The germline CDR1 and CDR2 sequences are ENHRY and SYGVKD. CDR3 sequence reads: CAITEQGGNTEAFF. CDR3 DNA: TGTGCCATCACCGAACAGGGTGGGAACACTGAAGCTTTCTTT.

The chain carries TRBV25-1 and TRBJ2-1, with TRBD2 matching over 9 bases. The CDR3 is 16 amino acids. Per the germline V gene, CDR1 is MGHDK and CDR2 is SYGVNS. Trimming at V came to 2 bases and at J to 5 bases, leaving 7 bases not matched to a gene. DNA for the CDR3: TGTGCCAGCAGTGAAAAGGGTAGCGGGGGAGACAATGAGCAGTTCTTC. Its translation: CASSEKGSGGDNEQFF.

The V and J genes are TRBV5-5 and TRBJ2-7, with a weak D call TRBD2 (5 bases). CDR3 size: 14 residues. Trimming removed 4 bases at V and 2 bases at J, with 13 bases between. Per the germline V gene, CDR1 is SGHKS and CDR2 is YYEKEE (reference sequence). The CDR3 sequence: CASSPPGSAYEQYF. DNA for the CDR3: TGTGCCAGCAGCCCTCCGGGGAGCGCCTACGAGCAGTACTTC.

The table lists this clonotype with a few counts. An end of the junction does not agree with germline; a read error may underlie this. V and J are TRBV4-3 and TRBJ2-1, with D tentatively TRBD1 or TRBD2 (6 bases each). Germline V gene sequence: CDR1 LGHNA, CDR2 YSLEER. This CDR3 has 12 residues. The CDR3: CASSLGAGRIRF. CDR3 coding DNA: TGCGCCAGCAGCCTGGGGGCGGGACGCATTAGGTTC.

The CDR3 sequence: CATSTDRTGGNTEAFF. The DNA of the CDR3 is TGTGCCACCAGCACAGACCGGACAGGGGGAAACACTGAAGCTTTCTTT. The chain carries TRBV15 and TRBJ1-1, with TRBD1 identical over 10 bases. Germline V CDR1 and CDR2: LNHNV, YYDKDF (reference sequence). This CDR3 region has 16 residues. V shed 4 bases, J shed 2 bases, and the junction held 7 bases outside the gene matches.

The CDR3 DNA follows: TGCGCCAGCAGCTTGCCTAGCGGGAGGGCCGATGAGCAGTTCTTC. It encodes CASSLPSGRADEQFF. The rearrangement uses TRBV5-1 and TRBJ2-1, with 12 bases identical to TRBD2. The germline CDR1 and CDR2 sequences are SGHRS and YFSETQ. This CDR3 spans 15 amino acids. V was pared by 1 base and J by 8 bases, with 4 bases of the junction left unmatched.

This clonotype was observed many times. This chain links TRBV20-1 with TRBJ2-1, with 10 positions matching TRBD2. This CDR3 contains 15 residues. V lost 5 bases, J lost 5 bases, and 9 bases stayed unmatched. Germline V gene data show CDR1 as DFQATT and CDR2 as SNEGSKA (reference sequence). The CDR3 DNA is TGCAGTGCTCCTGATCTAGCGGGGGATCACAATGAGCAGTTCTTC. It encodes CSAPDLAGDHNEQFF.

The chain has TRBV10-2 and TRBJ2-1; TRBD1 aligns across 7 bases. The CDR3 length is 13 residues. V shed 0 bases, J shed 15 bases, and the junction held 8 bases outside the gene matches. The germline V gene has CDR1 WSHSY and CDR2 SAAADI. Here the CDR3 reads CASSESIGQATFF. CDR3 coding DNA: TGCGCCAGCAGTGAGTCGATTGGACAGGCAACGTTCTTC.

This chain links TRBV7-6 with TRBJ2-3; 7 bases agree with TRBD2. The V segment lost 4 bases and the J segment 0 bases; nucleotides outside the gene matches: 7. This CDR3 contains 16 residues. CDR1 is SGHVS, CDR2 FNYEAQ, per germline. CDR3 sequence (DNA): TGTGCCAGCAGCTCCCAAGCGGGGACTAGCACAGATACGCAGTATTTT. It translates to CASSSQAGTSTDTQYF.

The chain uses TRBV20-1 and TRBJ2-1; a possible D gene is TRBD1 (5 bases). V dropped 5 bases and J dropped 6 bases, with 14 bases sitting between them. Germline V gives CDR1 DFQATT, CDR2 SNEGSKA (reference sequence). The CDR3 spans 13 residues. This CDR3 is CSALTVVGNEQFF. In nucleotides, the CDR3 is TGCAGTGCTCTGACAGTGGTCGGCAATGAGCAGTTCTTC.

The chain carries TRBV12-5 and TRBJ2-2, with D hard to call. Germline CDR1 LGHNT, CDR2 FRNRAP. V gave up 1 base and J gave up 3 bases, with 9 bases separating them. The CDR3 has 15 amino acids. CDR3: CASGLGSSYTGELFF. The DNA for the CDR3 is TGTGCTAGTGGTTTGGGGAGCTCCTACACCGGGGAGCTGTTTTTT.

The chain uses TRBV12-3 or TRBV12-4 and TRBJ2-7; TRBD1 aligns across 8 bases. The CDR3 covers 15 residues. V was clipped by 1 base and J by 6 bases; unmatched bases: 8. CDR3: CASSLGGTGPREQYF. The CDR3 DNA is TGTGCCAGCAGTTTAGGGGGGACAGGTCCTCGCGAGCAGTACTTC.

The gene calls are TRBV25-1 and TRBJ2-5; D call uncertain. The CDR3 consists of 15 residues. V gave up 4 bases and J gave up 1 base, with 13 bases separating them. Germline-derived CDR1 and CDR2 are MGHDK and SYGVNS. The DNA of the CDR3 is TGTGCCAGCAGTGGAGAGGCTCCCCTCCAAGAGACCCAGTACTTC. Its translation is CASSGEAPLQETQYF.

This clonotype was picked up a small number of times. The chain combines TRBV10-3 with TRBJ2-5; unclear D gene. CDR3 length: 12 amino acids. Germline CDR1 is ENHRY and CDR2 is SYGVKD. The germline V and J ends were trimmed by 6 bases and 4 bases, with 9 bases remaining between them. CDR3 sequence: CAISVARETQYF. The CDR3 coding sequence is TGTGCCATCAGCGTCGCGAGAGAGACCCAGTACTTC.

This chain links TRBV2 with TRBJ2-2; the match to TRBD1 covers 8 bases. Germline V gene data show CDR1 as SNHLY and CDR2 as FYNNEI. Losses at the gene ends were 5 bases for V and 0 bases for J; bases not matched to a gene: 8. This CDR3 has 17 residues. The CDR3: CASSRFQGATNTGELFF. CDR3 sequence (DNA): TGTGCCAGCAGTCGATTTCAGGGGGCCACGAACACCGGGGAGCTGTTTTTT.

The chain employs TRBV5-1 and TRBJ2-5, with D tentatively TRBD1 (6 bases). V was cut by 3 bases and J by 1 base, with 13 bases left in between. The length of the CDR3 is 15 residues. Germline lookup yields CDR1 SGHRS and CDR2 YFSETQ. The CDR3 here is CASSWGQAIQETQYF. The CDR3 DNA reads TGCGCCAGCAGCTGGGGGCAGGCGATCCAAGAGACCCAGTACTTC.

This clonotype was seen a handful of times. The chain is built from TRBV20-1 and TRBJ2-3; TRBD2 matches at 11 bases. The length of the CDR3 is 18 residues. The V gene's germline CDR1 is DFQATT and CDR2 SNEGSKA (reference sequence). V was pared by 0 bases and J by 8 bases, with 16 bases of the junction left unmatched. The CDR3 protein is CSARDRAGTSGGSGTQYF. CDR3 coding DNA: TGCAGTGCTAGAGATAGGGCCGGGACTAGCGGTGGCTCGGGTACGCAGTATTTT.

The CDR3, as DNA: TGTGCCAGCAGCTTGAGACCGGGACAGGGGAGAAATGAGCAGTTCTTC. The encoded protein is CASSLRPGQGRNEQFF. The chain combines TRBV7-8 with TRBJ2-1; 10 bases match TRBD1. The CDR3 is 16 residues long. Germline CDR1 SGHVS, CDR2 FQNEAQ. Trimming took 3 bases from V and 7 from J; bases not matched to a gene: 9.

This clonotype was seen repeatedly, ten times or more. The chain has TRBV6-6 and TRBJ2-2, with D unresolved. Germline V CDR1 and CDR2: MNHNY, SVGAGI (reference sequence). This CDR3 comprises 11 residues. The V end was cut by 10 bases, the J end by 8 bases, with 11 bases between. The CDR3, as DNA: TGTGCCACCCGCAGGTTGGGGGAGCTGTTTTTT. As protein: CATRRLGELFF.

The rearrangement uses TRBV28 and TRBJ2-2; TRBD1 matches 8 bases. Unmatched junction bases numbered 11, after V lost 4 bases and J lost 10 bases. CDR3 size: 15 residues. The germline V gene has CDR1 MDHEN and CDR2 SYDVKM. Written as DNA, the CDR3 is TGTGCCAGCAGTTATGCAGGACAGGGCGAGAAGGAGCTGTTTTTT. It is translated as CASSYAGQGEKELFF.

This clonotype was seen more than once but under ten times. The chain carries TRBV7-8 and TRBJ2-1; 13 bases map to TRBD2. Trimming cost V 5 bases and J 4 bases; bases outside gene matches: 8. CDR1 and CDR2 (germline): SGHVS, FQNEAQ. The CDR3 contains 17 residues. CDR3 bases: TGTGCCAGCAGCCCCTGGACTAGCGGGAGTTTGTACAATGAGCAGTTCTTC. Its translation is CASSPWTSGSLYNEQFF. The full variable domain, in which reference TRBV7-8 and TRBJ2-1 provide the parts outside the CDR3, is GAGVSQSPRYKVAKRGQDVALRCDPISGHVSLFWYQQALGQGPEFLTYFQNEAQLDKSGLPSDRFFAERPEGSVSTLKIQRTQQEDSAVYLCASSPWTSGSLYNEQFFGPGTRLTVL.

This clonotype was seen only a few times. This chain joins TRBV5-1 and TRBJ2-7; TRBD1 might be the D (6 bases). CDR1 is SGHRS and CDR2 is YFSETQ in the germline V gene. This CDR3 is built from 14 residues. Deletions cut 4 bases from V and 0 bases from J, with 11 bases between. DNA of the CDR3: TGCGCCAGCAGCGGGGGACACTCCTCCTACGAGCAGTACTTC. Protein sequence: CASSGGHSSYEQYF.

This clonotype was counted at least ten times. Written as DNA, the CDR3 is TGTGCCACCACAGCTTCGGGCGGGGGCAACTACAATGAGCAGTTCTTC. The encoded protein is CATTASGGGNYNEQFF. This chain connects TRBV5-5 to TRBJ2-1; D is possibly TRBD2 (7 bases). Trimming took off 9 bases at V and 3 bases at J, with 22 bases between the two ends. This CDR3 region has 16 residues. Germline values: CDR1 SGHKS, CDR2 YYEKEE (reference sequence).

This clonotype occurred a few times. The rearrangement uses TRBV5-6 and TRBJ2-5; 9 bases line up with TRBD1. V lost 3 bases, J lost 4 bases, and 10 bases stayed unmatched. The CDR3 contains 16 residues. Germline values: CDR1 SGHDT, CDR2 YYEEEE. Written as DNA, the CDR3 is TGTGCCAGCAGCTGGATTGGCAGACAGGGGGGAGAGACCCAGTACTTC. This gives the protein CASSWIGRQGGETQYF.

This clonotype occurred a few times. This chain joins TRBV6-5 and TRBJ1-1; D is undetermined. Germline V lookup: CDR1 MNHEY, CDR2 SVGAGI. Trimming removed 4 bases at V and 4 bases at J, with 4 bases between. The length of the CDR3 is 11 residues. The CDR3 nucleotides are TGTGCCAGCAGTTCGTTCACTGAAGCTTTCTTT. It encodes CASSSFTEAFF.

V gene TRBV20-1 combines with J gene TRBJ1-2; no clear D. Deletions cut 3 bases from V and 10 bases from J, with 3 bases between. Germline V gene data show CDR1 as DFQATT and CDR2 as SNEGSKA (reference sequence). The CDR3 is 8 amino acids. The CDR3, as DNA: TGCAGTGCTAGTGTCTACACCTTC. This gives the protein CSASVYTF.

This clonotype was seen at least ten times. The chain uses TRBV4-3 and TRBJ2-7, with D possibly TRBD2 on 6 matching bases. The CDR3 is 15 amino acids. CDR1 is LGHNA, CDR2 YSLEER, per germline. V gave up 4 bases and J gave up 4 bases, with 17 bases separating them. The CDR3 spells CASSPNGGIRYEQYF. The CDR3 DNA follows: TGCGCCAGCAGCCCGAATGGGGGGATTAGGTACGAGCAGTACTTC.

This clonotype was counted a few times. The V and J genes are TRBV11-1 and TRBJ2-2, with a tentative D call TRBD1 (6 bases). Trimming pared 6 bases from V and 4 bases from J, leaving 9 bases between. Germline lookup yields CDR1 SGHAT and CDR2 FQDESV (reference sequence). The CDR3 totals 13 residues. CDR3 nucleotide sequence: TGTGCCAGCAGTGTGGACAGCACCGGGGAGCTGTTTTTT. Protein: CASSVDSTGELFF.

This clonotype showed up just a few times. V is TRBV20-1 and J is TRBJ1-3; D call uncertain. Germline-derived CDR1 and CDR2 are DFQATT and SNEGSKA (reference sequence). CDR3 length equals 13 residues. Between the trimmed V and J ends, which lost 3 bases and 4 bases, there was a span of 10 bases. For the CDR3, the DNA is TGCAGTGCTAGGCCCATAAACGGAAACACCATATATTTT. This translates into CSARPINGNTIYF.

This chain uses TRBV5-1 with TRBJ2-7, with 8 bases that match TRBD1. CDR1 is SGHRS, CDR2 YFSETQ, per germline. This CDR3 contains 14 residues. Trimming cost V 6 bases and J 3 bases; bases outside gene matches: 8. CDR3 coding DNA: TGCGCCAGCAAAGTCGGAGGACAGGGCTACGAGCAGTACTTC. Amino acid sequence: CASKVGGQGYEQYF.